This record concerns one T cell receptor (beta chain) sequence. Its antigen is unknown. This specimen comes from a study of T cells in Graves' hyperthyroidism and ophthalmopathy. Study-wide context: The authors collected peripheral blood at initial diagnosis, before any treatment.

Over 18 months, lack of ophthalmopathy progression marked Graves' hyperthyroidism as stable. Findings and caveats of the study: Also found in blood were most expanded thyroid clonotypes above 0.001.

Researchers amplified the TCR beta CDR3 regions from RNA transcripts. Initially, a first-round RT-PCR of the TCR CDR3 employed the HTBI primer set. TCRdb called the multiplex PCR reads again in MiXCR, with one record for every CDR3 protein. The sample lists about 690,000 distinct CDR3 sequences, 15% to 20% occurring once. The receptor was derived from a man aged 50-59 years with Graves' hyperthyroidism. Sequenced input: blood.

This CDR3 reads CATSDSRLGGLEFF. DNA for the CDR3: TGTGCCACCAGTGATTCCAGGTTGGGGGGTTTGGAGTTCTTC. The chain joins TRBV24-1 to TRBJ2-1; D might be TRBD2 (6 bases). This CDR3 is 14 amino acids long. V lost 2 bases and J 14 bases, leaving 18 bases between the germline ends. Germline assignment: CDR1 KGHDR and CDR2 SFDVKD.